This TCR beta chain was sequenced in a study of blood T cell repertoires in COVID-19. As for the study in general: Researchers got acute and convalescent COVID-19 samples from the United States, Italy and Spain. T cells, B-cell-depleted T cells, or PBMCs provided the cDNA or gDNA that served as material.

Study processing details: Counts of nucleated cells, estimated from reference gene primer amplification, were obtained. TCRdb's table, derived via immunoSEQ multiplex PCR, lists solely in-frame clones and lacks some. That table furnishes V, J and clone size, whereas the DNA furnished D and trimming. Of about 270,000 clones listed, approximately 81% are singletons. This clone was counted once. The source of this sequence is a young woman with acute or convalescent COVID-19. The sample consisted of peripheral blood.

CDR3 sequence reads: CASSPLGEYEQYF. The CDR3 coding sequence is TGTGCCAGCAGCCCCCTTGGGGAGTACGAGCAGTACTTC. This chain uses TRBV9 with TRBJ2-7; a weak D match, TRBD2 (5 bases). The V gene lost 4 bases and the J gene lost 4 bases, with 12 bases spanning the gap. Germline V gives CDR1 SGDLS, CDR2 YYNGEE. CDR3 length: 13 residues.